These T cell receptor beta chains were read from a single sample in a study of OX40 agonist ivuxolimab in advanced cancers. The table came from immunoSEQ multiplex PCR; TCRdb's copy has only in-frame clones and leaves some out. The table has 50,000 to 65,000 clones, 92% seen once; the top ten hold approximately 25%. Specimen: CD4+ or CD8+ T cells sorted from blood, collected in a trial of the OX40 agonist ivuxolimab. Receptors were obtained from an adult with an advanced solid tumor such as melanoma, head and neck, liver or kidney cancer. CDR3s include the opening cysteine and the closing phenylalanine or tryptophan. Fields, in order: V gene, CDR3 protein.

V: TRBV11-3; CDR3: CAEERGRNTGELFF
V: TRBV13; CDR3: CASSPPILAGVRGVSTDTQYF
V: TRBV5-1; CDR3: CASSLTGNGNQPQHF
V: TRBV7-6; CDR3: CASSLGTGSYNEQFF
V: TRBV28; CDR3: CASSPLLAGGPNEQFF
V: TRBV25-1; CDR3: CASTEKWGQETQYF
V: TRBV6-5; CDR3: CASSRGGTDTQYF
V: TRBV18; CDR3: CVLGGAPYEQYF
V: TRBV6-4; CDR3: CASSDSGAGSPLHF
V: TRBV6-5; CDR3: CASSYHGTGELFF
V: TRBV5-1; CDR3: CASSRDIYEKLFF
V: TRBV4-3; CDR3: CASSQDWPNSGNTIYF
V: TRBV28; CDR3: CASSFLRQGPPEAFF
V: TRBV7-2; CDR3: CASNLELVLDTQYF